The 32 T cell receptor beta chains given below trace back to one sample, sequenced in a study of cytomegalovirus exposure and HLA in healthy donors. Use of 60 Vbeta and 13 Jbeta primers characterized the PCR. This table comes from immunoSEQ multiplex PCR, and its TCRdb copy is limited to in-frame clones, with some not included. The sample lists 95,000 to 110,000 clones, approximately 79% occurring once. Sample: PBMCs. Source of these receptors: a middle-aged woman in good health and CMV-seropositive.

The chain links TRBV7-8 to TRBJ1-2, with a weak D call TRBD1 (6 bases). This CDR3 contains 14 residues. Germline CDR1 is SGHVS and CDR2 is FQNEAQ. Trimming pared 5 bases from V and 4 bases from J, leaving 14 bases between. The CDR3, as DNA: TGTGCCAGCAGCCCCTCGGGGGGCTCCTATGGCTACACCTTC. Translating it yields CASSPSGGSYGYTF.

This clone was counted only a few times. The gene calls are TRBV5-1 and TRBJ2-3; TRBD2 aligns across 13 bases. CDR1 SGHRS and CDR2 YFSETQ come from the germline V gene. Unmatched junction bases numbered 3, after V lost 4 bases and J lost 4 bases. There are 15 residues in the CDR3. In DNA form, the CDR3 reads TGCGCCAGCAGCAGGACTAGCGGGGGACCAGATACGCAGTATTTT. It codes for CASSRTSGGPDTQYF. Drawing the rest from reference TRBV5-1 and TRBJ2-3, the complete variable domain is KAGVTQTPRYLIKTRGQQVTLSCSPISGHRSVSWYQQTPGQGLQFLFEYFSETQRNKGNFPGRFSGRQFSNSRSEMNVSTLELGDSALYLCASSRTSGGPDTQYFGPGTRLTVL.

The sample holds one count of this clone. Here the CDR3 reads CASSSLYNEQFF. The DNA for the CDR3 is TGTGCCAGCAGCTCCCTATACAATGAGCAGTTCTTC. The gene calls are TRBV5-4 and TRBJ2-1; D uncertain. Germline V gene data show CDR1 as SGHNT and CDR2 as YYREEE (reference sequence). Trimming stripped 3 bases from V and 4 bases from J, with 5 bases between. This CDR3 comprises 12 residues. Full variable domain (remainder filled in from reference TRBV5-4 and TRBJ2-1): ETGVTQSPTHLIKTRGQQVTLRCSSQSGHNTVSWYQQALGQGPQFIFQYYREEENGRGNFPPRFSGLQFPNYSSELNVNALELDDSALYLCASSSLYNEQFFGPGTRLTVL.

The genes are TRBV5-1 and TRBJ1-1, with 7 nucleotides matching TRBD1. The germline V gene has CDR1 SGHRS and CDR2 YFSETQ. There are 14 residues in the CDR3. Germline trimming cut 7 bases from V and 4 bases from J; bases unmatched to any gene: 10. The CDR3 protein is CASGNEGAGTEAFF. CDR3 nucleotides: TGCGCCAGCGGAAACGAGGGGGCTGGCACTGAAGCTTTCTTT.

Points on this clone: Other DNA sequences in this sample translate to the same CDR3. The chain has TRBV7-2 and TRBJ1-2; D unresolved. Germline CDR1 SGHTA, CDR2 FQGNSA. V was clipped by 1 base and J by 5 bases, with 8 bases between them. The CDR3 is 13 residues long. CDR3: CASSLGVRYGYTF. In nucleotides, the CDR3 is TGTGCCAGCAGCTTAGGAGTGCGATATGGCTACACCTTC.

This rearrangement joins TRBV5-1 to TRBJ2-7; 7 bases match TRBD1. Germline V CDR1 and CDR2: SGHRS, YFSETQ. J was trimmed by 4 bases and V by 0 bases; bases with no gene match: 1. This CDR3 region has 13 residues. The CDR3 region has the DNA TGCGCCAGCAGCTTGGAGACAGGGTACGAGCAGTACTTC. Its translation is CASSLETGYEQYF.

The chain joins TRBV2 to TRBJ1-4, with 10 bases aligning to TRBD1. J was trimmed by 6 bases and V by 5 bases; bases with no gene match: 6. The germline V gene has CDR1 SNHLY and CDR2 FYNNEI. The CDR3 is 15 residues long. CDR3 nucleotides: TGTGCCAGCAGTTCCCAGACAGGGGGCGATGAAAAACTGTTTTTT. Amino acid sequence: CASSSQTGGDEKLFF.

The chain employs TRBV2 and TRBJ2-7; 7 nucleotides match TRBD1. V shed 5 bases, J shed 2 bases, and the junction held 15 bases outside the gene matches. From germline, CDR1 is SNHLY and CDR2 FYNNEI. CDR3 length: 17 residues. The CDR3 region is CASSIQSPGQVAYEQYF. The CDR3 region has the DNA TGTGCCAGCAGTATCCAAAGCCCCGGACAGGTAGCCTACGAGCAGTACTTC.

The rearrangement uses TRBV30 and TRBJ1-2; 8 bases line up with TRBD1. Germline lookup yields CDR1 GTSNPN and CDR2 SVGIG (reference sequence). CDR3 length: 13 residues. The J segment lost 8 bases and the V segment lost 5 bases, leaving 10 bases of the junction unmatched. The CDR3 sequence: CAWGQGAPYGYTF. Here the CDR3 DNA reads TGTGCCTGGGGTCAGGGGGCGCCCTACGGCTACACCTTC.

This clone appeared a few times. The same CDR3 can be traced to other DNA sequences in this sample. The chain couples TRBV5-1 to TRBJ2-7; 11 nucleotides match TRBD1. There are 14 residues in the CDR3. Germline trimming cut 4 bases from V and 3 bases from J; bases unmatched to any gene: 3. Germline loops: CDR1 SGHRS, CDR2 YFSETQ. The CDR3 region is CASSTGTGGYEQYF. For the CDR3, the DNA is TGCGCCAGCAGCACGGGGACAGGGGGCTACGAGCAGTACTTC.

V gene TRBV5-1 combines with J gene TRBJ2-7; a possible D gene is TRBD1 (6 bases). The CDR3 contains 14 residues. V lost 2 bases and J 5 bases, leaving 14 bases between the germline ends. Germline V gives CDR1 SGHRS, CDR2 YFSETQ. The CDR3 sequence is CASSFMTGSDEQYF. CDR3 bases: TGCGCCAGCAGCTTCATGACAGGTTCTGACGAGCAGTACTTC.

J is TRBJ2-3 and V is TRBV2; 8 nucleotides agree with TRBD1. J gave up 6 bases and V 7 bases, and 6 bases lay outside the gene matches. Germline V gene data show CDR1 as SNHLY and CDR2 as FYNNEI. The CDR3 is made up of 13 amino acids. The CDR3 DNA is TGTGCCAGCACAACAGGGGGTGGGGATACGCAGTATTTT. Translated, it gives CASTTGGGDTQYF.

This sequence joins TRBV5-1 and TRBJ1-2; the match to TRBD1 covers 9 bases. V was pared by 4 bases and J by 3 bases, with 13 bases of the junction left unmatched. The CDR3 loop spans 17 amino acids. Germline lookup yields CDR1 SGHRS and CDR2 YFSETQ. This CDR3 reads CASSPSQGQGIDYGYTF. DNA of the CDR3: TGCGCCAGCAGCCCGTCTCAGGGACAGGGAATAGACTATGGCTACACCTTC. The full variable domain, in which reference TRBV5-1 and TRBJ1-2 provide the parts outside the CDR3, is KAGVTQTPRYLIKTRGQQVTLSCSPISGHRSVSWYQQTPGQGLQFLFEYFSETQRNKGNFPGRFSGRQFSNSRSEMNVSTLELGDSALYLCASSPSQGQGIDYGYTFGSGTRLTVV.

This clone appeared a single time. CDR3 in amino acids: CAWEGDPRKTQYF. CDR3 in DNA: TGTGCCTGGGAGGGGGACCCTCGAAAGACCCAGTACTTC. V usage is TRBV30 and J usage is TRBJ2-5; a weak D match, TRBD1 (6 bases). There are 13 residues in the CDR3. The V gene's germline CDR1 is GTSNPN and CDR2 SVGIG (reference sequence). V was trimmed by 5 bases and J by 6 bases, leaving 16 bases between them.

V is TRBV6-5 and J is TRBJ1-2; TRBD1 matches at 9 bases. The CDR3 loop spans 14 amino acids. Looked up from germline, CDR1 is MNHEY and CDR2 is SVGAGI. The ends lost 2 bases at V and 8 bases at J; junction bases unmatched: 6. The DNA for the CDR3 is TGTGCCAGCAGTTACACCGGACAGGGGTACGGCTACACCTTC. This gives the protein CASSYTGQGYGYTF.

The chain joins TRBV2 to TRBJ2-2; perhaps TRBD1 as D (6 bases). Germline-derived CDR1 and CDR2 are SNHLY and FYNNEI. The ends were cut back, 4 bases at V and 3 bases at J, with 9 bases in the middle. The CDR3 has 14 amino acids. The CDR3 here is CASSGQEYTGELFF. The CDR3 coding sequence is TGTGCCAGCAGTGGACAGGAGTACACCGGGGAGCTGTTTTTT.

The chain combines TRBV30 with TRBJ2-7, with TRBD1 matching over 7 bases. CDR3 length: 12 residues. The V and J ends lost 6 bases and 2 bases, in that order; junction bases with no gene match: 4. CDR1 and CDR2 from the germline V gene are GTSNPN and SVGIG (reference sequence). DNA for the CDR3: TGTGCCTGCCGGGACAGACCCTACGAGCAGTACTTC. This sequence encodes CACRDRPYEQYF.

The chain uses TRBV2 and TRBJ2-2; 9 positions agree with TRBD2. Germline V gene data show CDR1 as SNHLY and CDR2 as FYNNEI. Trimming removed 4 bases from V and 7 bases from J; junction bases left unmatched: 7. This CDR3 has 15 residues. As DNA, the CDR3 is TGTGCCAGCAGTGGCTCTAGCGGGGTGGGCGGGGAGCTGTTTTTT. Its translation: CASSGSSGVGGELFF.

This chain joins TRBV29-1 and TRBJ2-2, with D unclear. The CDR3 totals 14 residues. The V gene lost 5 bases and the J gene lost 4 bases, with 14 bases spanning the gap. The germline V gene has CDR1 SQVTM and CDR2 ANQGSEA. The CDR3 DNA reads TGCAGCGTTCTCCGGCCCCCGGGCACCGGGGAGCTGTTTTTT. Its protein is CSVLRPPGTGELFF.

V usage is TRBV27 and J usage is TRBJ2-7; maybe TRBD2 (6 bases). V lost 5 bases, J lost 2 bases, and 10 bases lay in between. This CDR3 is built from 13 residues. CDR1 and CDR2 from the germline V gene are MNHEY and SMNVEV (reference sequence). CDR3 coding DNA: TGTGCCAGCAGTCGGCGGGGCCCCTACGAGCAGTACTTC. Translated, it gives CASSRRGPYEQYF.

The chain joins TRBV5-1 to TRBJ2-7; tentative D call: TRBD1 (6 bases). CDR3 size: 14 residues. Per the germline V gene, CDR1 is SGHRS and CDR2 is YFSETQ. Between the trimmed V and J ends, which lost 5 bases and 0 bases, there was a span of 12 bases. In DNA form, the CDR3 reads TGCGCCAGCAGAATGGACAGCCGCTCCTACGAGCAGTACTTC. Protein sequence: CASRMDSRSYEQYF.

V is TRBV6-5 and J is TRBJ1-1; D is unclear. The CDR3 is made up of 13 amino acids. CDR1 and CDR2 from the germline V gene are MNHEY and SVGAGI. Trimming removed 2 bases at V and 4 bases at J, with 8 bases between. The CDR3 DNA follows: TGTGCCAGCAGTTACGGGTGGAGCACTGAAGCTTTCTTT. Its protein product is CASSYGWSTEAFF.

This clone was found a few times. The chain is built from TRBV5-1 and TRBJ2-2, with unresolved D. The CDR3 is 14 residues long. V was shortened by 4 bases and J by 1 base, with 8 bases between the two germline ends. Per the germline V gene, CDR1 is SGHRS and CDR2 is YFSETQ. Here the CDR3 DNA reads TGCGCCAGCAGCAACTACATGAACACCGGGGAGCTGTTTTTT. It translates to CASSNYMNTGELFF.

The chain is built from TRBV7-2 and TRBJ1-5; D unresolved. The V end lost 2 bases, the J end lost 0 bases, and 14 bases lay between the germline ends. CDR1 is SGHTA, CDR2 FQGNSA, per germline. CDR3 length equals 17 residues. The DNA of the CDR3 is TGTGCCAGCAGCTTACTCCCCAGAGAGGGTAGCAATCAGCCCCAGCATTTT. Translating gives CASSLLPREGSNQPQHF.

The table lists this clone with a few counts. J is TRBJ1-2 and V is TRBV4-1; D not resolved. The CDR3 sequence is 15 residues long. Trimming stripped 2 bases from V and 4 bases from J, with 14 bases between. Germline CDR1 reads MGHRA; CDR2 reads YSYEKL. The CDR3 DNA reads as TGCGCCAGCAGCCAATCGAGCGGGGAGAGCTATGGCTACACCTTC. Amino acid sequence: CASSQSSGESYGYTF.

The chain carries TRBV2 and TRBJ1-2, with unresolved D. CDR1 and CDR2 (germline): SNHLY, FYNNEI. The CDR3 covers 15 residues. The ends were cut back, 4 bases at V and 4 bases at J, with 16 bases in the middle. CDR3 DNA: TGTGCCAGCAGTGTTCGGCAGACTCTATCCTATGGCTACACCTTC. Translating gives CASSVRQTLSYGYTF.

The chain has TRBV6-5 and TRBJ1-6; 9 bases line up with TRBD1. The CDR3 is 14 residues long. With V trimmed by 6 bases and J by 7 bases, 4 bases remained unmatched. The V gene's germline CDR1 is MNHEY and CDR2 SVGAGI. Here the CDR3 DNA reads TGTGCCAGCAGCGCGGGACAGGGAAATTCACCCCTCCACTTT. Amino acid sequence: CASSAGQGNSPLHF.

The V call is TRBV6-5, the J call TRBJ1-2, with 7 bases aligning to TRBD1. From germline, CDR1 is MNHEY and CDR2 SVGAGI. CDR3 length: 13 amino acids. With 6 bases clipped from V and 2 bases from J, the junction kept 3 bases outside the gene matches. CDR3 sequence (DNA): TGTGCCAGCAGCTTGACAGGGAACTATGGCTACACCTTC. This sequence encodes CASSLTGNYGYTF.

This clone occurred a few times. The V gene is TRBV7-3, the J gene TRBJ2-3; D is uncertain. V dropped 1 base and J dropped 4 bases, with 6 bases sitting between them. The germline V gene encodes CDR1 SGHTA and CDR2 FQGTGA. This CDR3 contains 13 residues. Here the CDR3 DNA reads TGTGCCAGCAGCTTAATTTCAGCAGATACGCAGTATTTT. Translated, it gives CASSLISADTQYF.

The chain has TRBV4-1 and TRBJ2-2; 9 bases align to TRBD1. Trimming cost V 6 bases and J 4 bases; bases outside gene matches: 9. The germline CDR1 and CDR2 sequences are MGHRA and YSYEKL. The CDR3 runs 16 residues. The CDR3 coding sequence is TGCGCCAGCAGAAGGGAGGGACAGGGTGGCACCGGGGAGCTGTTTTTT. It translates to CASRREGQGGTGELFF.

This chain uses TRBV2 with TRBJ2-1, with D perhaps TRBD2 (7 bases). The CDR3 is 15 residues long. V was trimmed by 4 bases and J by 4 bases, leaving 14 bases between them. CDR1 and CDR2 from the germline V gene are SNHLY and FYNNEI. CDR3 in amino acids: CASSVRGPIYNEQFF. Written as DNA, the CDR3 is TGTGCCAGCAGTGTGCGGGGGCCGATTTACAATGAGCAGTTCTTC.

This clone appeared a few times. The chain carries TRBV7-9 and TRBJ1-2; D is perhaps TRBD1 (5 bases). Looked up from germline, CDR1 is SEHNR and CDR2 is FQNEAQ (reference sequence). Between the trimmed V and J ends, which lost 5 bases and 8 bases, there was a span of 24 bases. This CDR3 contains 16 residues. The chain's CDR3 is CASSSTRGAHPRGYTF. The CDR3 region has the DNA TGTGCCAGCAGCAGCACAAGGGGCGCACACCCTCGGGGCTACACCTTC.